These 18 T cell receptor beta chains originate from one sample sequenced in a study of blood T cells in healthy people across ages. With a J-beta primer mix and a sample-barcoded 5' primer, a second PCR ran about 6 to 11 cycles. Each CDR3 protein gets one entry after TCRdb re-called the 5' RACE reads with MiXCR. The sample includes some 800,000 distinct CDR3 sequences, 25% of them seen just once. This sample also appeared in a second study, on T cells of mothers and their children.

Sequenced sample: blood. The receptors shown here come from a boy younger than 18 in good health.

The sample holds a few counts of this clonotype. At one boundary the junction diverges from the germline segment, which might be a read error. The chain recombines TRBV14 with TRBJ2-1; D is uncertain. This CDR3 is built from 12 residues. CDR1 is SGHDN, CDR2 FVKESK, per germline. Written as DNA, the CDR3 is TGTGCCGGCAGCCAAGTTTACAATGAGCAGTTCTTC. This sequence encodes CAGSQVYNEQFF.

The V call is TRBV6-5, the J call TRBJ2-3, with 10 bases aligning to TRBD1. Germline V gene sequence: CDR1 MNHEY, CDR2 SVGAGI. The CDR3 runs 17 residues. V gave up 2 bases and J gave up 3 bases; unmatched junction bases: 8. The CDR3 spells CASSYIDRGLGTDTQYF. The CDR3 DNA reads TGTGCCAGCAGTTACATCGACAGGGGGCTCGGGACAGATACGCAGTATTTT.

The chain uses TRBV14 and TRBJ2-7; 8 bases map to TRBD1. V trimming: 3 bases; J trimming: 1 base; junction bases outside the gene matches: 5. Germline assignment: CDR1 SGHDN and CDR2 FVKESK. The CDR3 has 15 amino acids. As DNA, the CDR3 is TGTGCCAGCAGCCAGTTCAGGGGGCGGTCCTACGAGCAGTACTTC. It translates to CASSQFRGRSYEQYF.

The V call is TRBV4-2, the J call TRBJ2-1; D unresolved. Germline CDR1 is LGHNA and CDR2 is YNFKEQ. With 1 base removed from V and 6 bases from J, the gap between germline ends came to 4 bases. This CDR3 has 12 amino acids. The CDR3 is CASSQGRNEQFF. The CDR3 nucleotides are TGTGCCAGCAGCCAAGGGCGCAATGAGCAGTTCTTC.

The gene calls are TRBV29-1 and TRBJ2-3; D call uncertain. The CDR3 contains 11 residues. V shed 5 bases and J shed 4 bases, with 7 bases lying between them. CDR1 and CDR2 (germline): SQVTM, ANQGSEA. CDR3 coding DNA: TGCAGCGTTCGAAGCCCAGATACGCAGTATTTT. Protein sequence: CSVRSPDTQYF.

V and J are TRBV29-1 and TRBJ2-1; TRBD1 is a possible D gene (6 bases). This CDR3 comprises 14 residues. V shed 2 bases and J shed 4 bases, with 12 bases lying between them. Germline CDR1 and CDR2: SQVTM and ANQGSEA. CDR3 region: CSVEKDSSYNEQFF. In nucleotides, the CDR3 is TGCAGCGTTGAAAAGGACAGTAGTTACAATGAGCAGTTCTTC.

This rearrangement joins TRBV6-6 to TRBJ2-3; D unclear. Germline loops: CDR1 MNHNY, CDR2 SVGAGI (reference sequence). Deletions cut 5 bases from V and 5 bases from J, with 11 bases between. There are 13 residues in the CDR3. In nucleotides, the CDR3 is TGTGCCAGCAGTACCCTGTCCGGAGATACGCAGTATTTT. It yields the protein CASSTLSGDTQYF.

This clonotype was seen only a few times. The chain couples TRBV9 to TRBJ2-5; possible D gene TRBD1, 6 bases. Germline loops: CDR1 SGDLS, CDR2 YYNGEE. The CDR3 contains 14 residues. Trimming took off 0 bases at V and 5 bases at J, with 11 bases between the two ends. CDR3 protein: CASSVGTAGETQYF. Written as DNA, the CDR3 is TGTGCCAGCAGCGTAGGGACAGCCGGGGAGACCCAGTACTTC. The whole variable domain, filled in from reference TRBV9 and TRBJ2-5, reads DSGVTQTPKHLITATGQRVTLRCSPRSGDLSVYWYQQSLDQGLQFLIQYYNGEERAKGNILERFSAQQFPDLHSELNLSSLELGDSALYFCASSVGTAGETQYFGPGTRLLVL.

There are a few counts of this clonotype. The chain couples TRBV7-9 to TRBJ1-4; no reliable D call. This CDR3 is 16 amino acids long. CDR1 SEHNR and CDR2 FQNEAQ come from the germline V gene (reference sequence). The V and J ends lost 5 bases and 12 bases respectively, with 25 bases between them. CDR3 region: CASSAPPDTTIEQLFF. In nucleotides, the CDR3 is TGTGCCAGCAGCGCCCCACCAGACACGACCATCGAACAACTGTTTTTT.

This chain uses TRBV7-2 with TRBJ1-2, with TRBD1 identical over 7 bases. Per the germline V gene, CDR1 is SGHTA and CDR2 is FQGNSA. The CDR3 has 15 residues. The V and J ends lost 5 bases and 7 bases, in that order; junction bases with no gene match: 13. CDR3 sequence (DNA): TGTGCCAGCAGCACCAGACAGGGACTCCTTCTTGGCTACACCTTC. It is translated as CASSTRQGLLLGYTF.

The rearrangement links TRBV7-9 to TRBJ1-2; 9 bases line up with TRBD1. V gave up 5 bases and J gave up 2 bases; unmatched junction bases: 9. The germline V gene has CDR1 SEHNR and CDR2 FQNEAQ (reference sequence). The CDR3 is 16 amino acids. The CDR3 nucleotides read TGTGCCAGCAGCCCGGAACAGGGGGCGGGGAACTATGGCTACACCTTC. As protein: CASSPEQGAGNYGYTF.

The chain is built from TRBV5-1 and TRBJ1-5; possibly TRBD1 for D (5 bases). The CDR3 contains 16 residues. Germline CDR1 SGHRS, CDR2 YFSETQ. V was trimmed by 4 bases and J by 3 bases, leaving 17 bases between them. This chain's CDR3 is CASSPGGAGNNQPQHF. The CDR3 bases are TGCGCCAGCAGCCCGGGAGGGGCAGGGAACAATCAGCCCCAGCATTTT.

V is TRBV12-3 or TRBV12-4 and J is TRBJ1-1; D perhaps matches TRBD1 (5 bases). The V and J ends lost 7 bases and 5 bases respectively, with 11 bases between them. The CDR3 loop spans 12 amino acids. In DNA form, the CDR3 reads TGTGCCAGCACCGGTTGGGGGACTGAAGCTTTCTTT. Translating gives CASTGWGTEAFF.

The chain employs TRBV7-9 and TRBJ2-7; TRBD2 agrees at 13 bases. The CDR3 contains 16 residues. J was trimmed by 0 bases and V by 5 bases; bases with no gene match: 4. Germline V gene data show CDR1 as SEHNR and CDR2 as FQNEAQ (reference sequence). DNA of the CDR3: TGTGCCAGCAGCCAAACTAGCGGGGGGGTCTCCTACGAGCAGTACTTC. This sequence encodes CASSQTSGGVSYEQYF.

This clonotype turned up a few times. V is TRBV5-4 and J is TRBJ2-5; D assignment may be TRBD1 or TRBD2 (5 bases each). The CDR3 runs 13 residues. V lost 6 bases, J lost 3 bases, and 12 bases lay in between. Germline assignment: CDR1 SGHNT and CDR2 YYREEE (reference sequence). The CDR3 nucleotides read TGTGCCAGCACCCTGTTGGGGGAAGAGACCCAGTACTTC. This codes for CASTLLGEETQYF.

This clonotype occurred a few times. The chain couples TRBV28 to TRBJ2-7; D is undetermined. The ends were cut back, 4 bases at V and 2 bases at J, with 12 bases in the middle. The germline gives CDR1 MDHEN, CDR2 SYDVKM. CDR3 length: 14 amino acids. CDR3: CASSSTAPTYEQYF. The DNA of the CDR3 is TGTGCCAGCAGTTCCACCGCCCCTACCTACGAGCAGTACTTC.

This rearrangement joins TRBV6-5 to TRBJ2-7, with no clear D. CDR3 length: 13 amino acids. V was cut by 4 bases and J by 1 base, with 8 bases left in between. From germline, CDR1 is MNHEY and CDR2 SVGAGI. DNA of the CDR3: TGTGCCAGCAGTTCCCGTCCTTCCTACGAGCAGTACTTC. Residues: CASSSRPSYEQYF.

The genes are TRBV4-3 and TRBJ2-1; D is unclear. The CDR3 length is 17 residues. From germline, CDR1 is LGHNA and CDR2 YSLEER. V lost 0 bases, J lost 6 bases, and 18 bases lay in between. As DNA, the CDR3 is TGCGCCAGCAGCCAAGACCGGTTCCGGTCAGCCCTCAATGAGCAGTTCTTC. Translation gives CASSQDRFRSALNEQFF.